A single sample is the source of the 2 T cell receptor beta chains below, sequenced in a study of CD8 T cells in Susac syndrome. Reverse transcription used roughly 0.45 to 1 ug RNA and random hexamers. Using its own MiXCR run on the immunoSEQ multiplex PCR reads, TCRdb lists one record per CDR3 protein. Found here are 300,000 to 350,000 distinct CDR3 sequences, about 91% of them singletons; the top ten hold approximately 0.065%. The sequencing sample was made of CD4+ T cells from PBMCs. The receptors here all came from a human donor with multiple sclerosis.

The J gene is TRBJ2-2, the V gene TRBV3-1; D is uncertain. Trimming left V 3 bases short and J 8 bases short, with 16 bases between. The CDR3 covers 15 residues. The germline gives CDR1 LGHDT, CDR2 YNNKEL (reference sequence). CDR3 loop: CASSHYELGMGELFF. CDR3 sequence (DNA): TGTGCCAGCAGCCACTACGAGTTGGGGATGGGGGAGCTGTTTTTT.

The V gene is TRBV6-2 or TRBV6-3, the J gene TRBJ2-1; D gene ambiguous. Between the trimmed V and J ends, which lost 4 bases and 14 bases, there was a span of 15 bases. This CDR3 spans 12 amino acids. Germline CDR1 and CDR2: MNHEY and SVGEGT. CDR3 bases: TGTGCCAGCAGTTCCCCCGTGTTAGTAAAGTTCTTC. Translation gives CASSSPVLVKFF.